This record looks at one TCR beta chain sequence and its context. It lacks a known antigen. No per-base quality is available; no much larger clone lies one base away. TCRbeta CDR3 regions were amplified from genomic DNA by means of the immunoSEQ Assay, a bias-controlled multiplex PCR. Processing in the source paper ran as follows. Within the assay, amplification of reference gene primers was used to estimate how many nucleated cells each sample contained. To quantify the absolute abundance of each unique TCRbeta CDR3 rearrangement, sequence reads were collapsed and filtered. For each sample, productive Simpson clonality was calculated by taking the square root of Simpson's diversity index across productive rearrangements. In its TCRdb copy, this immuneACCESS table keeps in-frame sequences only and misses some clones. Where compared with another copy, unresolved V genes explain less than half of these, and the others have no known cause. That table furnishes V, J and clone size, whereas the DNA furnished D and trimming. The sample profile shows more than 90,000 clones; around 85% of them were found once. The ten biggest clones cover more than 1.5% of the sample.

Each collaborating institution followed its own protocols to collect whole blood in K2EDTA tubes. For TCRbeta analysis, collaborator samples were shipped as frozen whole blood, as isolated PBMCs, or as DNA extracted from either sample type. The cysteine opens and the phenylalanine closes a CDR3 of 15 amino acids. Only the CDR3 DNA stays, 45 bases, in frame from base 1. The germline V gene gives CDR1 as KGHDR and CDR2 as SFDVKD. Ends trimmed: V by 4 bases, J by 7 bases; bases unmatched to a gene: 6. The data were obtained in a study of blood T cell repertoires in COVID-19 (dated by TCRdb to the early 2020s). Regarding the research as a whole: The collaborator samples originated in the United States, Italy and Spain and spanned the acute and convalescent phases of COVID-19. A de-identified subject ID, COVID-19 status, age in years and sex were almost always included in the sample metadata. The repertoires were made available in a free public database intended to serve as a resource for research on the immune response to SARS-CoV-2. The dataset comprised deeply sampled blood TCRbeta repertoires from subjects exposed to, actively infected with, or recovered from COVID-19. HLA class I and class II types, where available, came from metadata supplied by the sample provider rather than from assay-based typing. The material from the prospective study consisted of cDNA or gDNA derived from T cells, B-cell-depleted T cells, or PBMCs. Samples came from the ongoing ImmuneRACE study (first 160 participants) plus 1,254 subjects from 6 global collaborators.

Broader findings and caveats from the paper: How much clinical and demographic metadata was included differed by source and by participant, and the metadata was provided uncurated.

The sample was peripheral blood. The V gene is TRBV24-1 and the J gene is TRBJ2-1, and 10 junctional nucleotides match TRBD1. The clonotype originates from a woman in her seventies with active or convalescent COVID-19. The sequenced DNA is TGTGCCACCAGTGAATCCCCGGGACAGGGGAATGAGCAGTTCTTC. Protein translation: CATSESPGQGNEQFF.